What follows are 9 T cell receptor beta chains derived from one specimen sequenced in a study of T cell responses to AZD1222 COVID-19 vaccine. The repertoire was sequenced with immunoSEQ multiplex PCR; TCRdb's copy has only in-frame clones and lacks some. The sample records about 78,000 clones, 70% to 90% being singletons. The sample was peripheral blood, taken on day 0 of MenACWY control vaccination. These receptors were obtained from an adult in good health.

The V and J genes are TRBV4-3 and TRBJ1-2; no firm D call. The CDR3 is 16 residues long. The V and J ends lost 0 bases and 5 bases respectively, with 16 bases between them. The germline V gene has CDR1 LGHNA and CDR2 YSLEER. The CDR3 bases are TGCGCCAGCAGCCAAGATTGGGGTGAGGATTTTTATGGCTACACCTTC. Its protein product is CASSQDWGEDFYGYTF.

CDR3 amino acids: CASSEGVGGRYGYTF. DNA of the CDR3: TGTGCCAGCAGTGAAGGGGTAGGGGGCCGTTATGGCTACACCTTC. The rearrangement uses TRBV2 and TRBJ1-2, with 7 bases lining up with TRBD1. CDR1 SNHLY and CDR2 FYNNEI come from the germline V gene. The CDR3 loop spans 15 amino acids. With 1 base clipped from V and 5 bases from J, the junction kept 7 bases outside the gene matches. Supplemented by reference TRBV2 and TRBJ1-2, the full variable domain reads EPEVTQTPSHQVTQMGQEVILRCVPISNHLYFYWYRQILGQKVEFLVSFYNNEISEKSEIFDDQFSVERPDGSNFTLKIRSTKLEDSAMYFCASSEGVGGRYGYTFGSGTRLTVV.

This clone has a handful of counts. This chain connects TRBV5-6 to TRBJ1-5; TRBD1 matches at 11 bases. This CDR3 has 15 amino acids. Germline lookup yields CDR1 SGHDT and CDR2 YYEEEE. Losses at the gene ends were 4 bases for V and 4 bases for J; bases not matched to a gene: 4. CDR3 protein: CASSPGQGANQPQHF. The DNA of the CDR3 is TGTGCCAGCAGCCCCGGACAGGGGGCAAATCAGCCCCAGCATTTT. Variable domain in full (rest from reference TRBV5-6 and TRBJ1-5): DAGVTQSPTHLIKTRGQQVTLRCSPKSGHDTVSWYQQALGQGPQFIFQYYEEEERQRGNFPDRFSGHQFPNYSSELNVNALLLGDSALYLCASSPGQGANQPQHFGDGTRLSIL.

This clone came up a few times. The J gene is TRBJ2-7, the V gene TRBV19, with D hard to call. V lost 1 base and J lost 6, with 19 bases in between. The CDR3 is 16 amino acids. Germline V gene data show CDR1 as LNHDA and CDR2 as SQIVND (reference sequence). The CDR3 nucleotides are TGTGCCAGTAGTATAGGGGCCGGGTATAGGCTTTCCGAGCAGTACTTC. It yields the protein CASSIGAGYRLSEQYF.

V is TRBV19 and J is TRBJ2-3; 7 bases agree with TRBD1. Germline CDR1 LNHDA, CDR2 SQIVND (reference sequence). The junction had 5 bases not matched to a gene; V was cut back by 8 bases and J by 0 bases. This CDR3 has 14 amino acids. CDR3 in amino acids: CASLRTGSTDTQYF. CDR3 sequence (DNA): TGTGCCAGTCTACGGACAGGCAGCACAGATACGCAGTATTTT.

The chain combines TRBV6-5 with TRBJ1-6; D perhaps matches TRBD1 (5 bases). Trimming took 5 bases from V and 13 from J, leaving 21 bases between them. The germline V gene has CDR1 MNHEY and CDR2 SVGAGI. The CDR3 runs to 15 residues. CDR3 residues: CASSTTGTQRLPLHF. The CDR3 DNA reads as TGTGCCAGCAGTACCACCGGGACCCAGCGACTGCCCCTCCACTTT.

The chain links TRBV18 to TRBJ2-4; D is possibly TRBD2 (5 bases). The CDR3 is 14 amino acids. V lost 3 bases and J 1 base, leaving 7 bases between the germline ends. CDR1 and CDR2 from the germline V gene are KGHSH and LQKENI. The CDR3 bases are TGTGCCAGCTCACCGGGAGCGGCCAAAAACATTCAGTACTTC. Its protein product is CASSPGAAKNIQYF. Drawing the rest from reference TRBV18 and TRBJ2-4, the complete variable domain is NAGVMQNPRHLVRRRGQEARLRCSPMKGHSHVYWYRQLPEEGLKFMVYLQKENIIDESGMPKERFSAEFPKEGPSILRIQQVVRGDSAAYFCASSPGAAKNIQYFGAGTRLSVL.

Here the CDR3 DNA reads TGTGCCAGCTCACCTACAGGGCGAGAGACCCAGTACTTC. It yields the protein CASSPTGRETQYF. The chain uses TRBV18 and TRBJ2-5; D is possibly TRBD1 (6 bases). V lost 3 bases, J lost 4 bases, and 9 bases lay in between. The CDR3 is 13 amino acids. CDR1 and CDR2 (germline): KGHSH, LQKENI.

This chain connects TRBV3-1 (or the pseudogene TRBV3-2) to TRBJ2-1; TRBD1 might be the D (5 bases). Trimming cost V 0 bases and J 4 bases, with 10 bases left between them. This CDR3 has 15 residues. The germline CDR1 and CDR2 sequences are LGHDT and YNNKEL (reference sequence). CDR3 nucleotides: TGTGCCAGCAGCCAAGATAGGGGCAGATACAATGAGCAGTTCTTC. Amino acids: CASSQDRGRYNEQFF.